This is a list of T cell receptor beta chains from one sample in a study of blood T cells in healthy people across ages. MiXCR was run by TCRdb on the 5' RACE reads, yielding one entry per CDR3 protein. The repertoire holds 1.5 million to 2 million distinct CDR3 sequences, roughly 50% seen once, with less than 2.5% in the top ten. Specimen: blood. The receptors here all came from a woman aged 35 to 49 in good health. Both conserved end residues are part of each CDR3. D genes are given only for firm matches. A clone size is listed for some rows: how often the clone was seen (once, few, many), or a class if it is expanded.

>TRBJ2-1|.|TRBV5-1|many
TGTGCCAGCAGCTCCGGGACAAGCTCCTACAATGAGCAGTTCTTC
CASSSGTSSYNEQFF
>TRBJ2-5|.|TRBV4-3|few
TGCGCCAGCAGCCAAGGGGCCCTAACCGGGACCCAGTACTTC
CASSQGALTGTQYF
>TRBJ1-5|.|TRBV6-5|.
TGTGCCAGCAGTCCCCTCGGTAACAATCAGCCCCAGCATTTT
CASSPLGNNQPQHF
>TRBJ2-3|TRBD1|TRBV29-1|.
TGCAGCGTCGGGACAGGGGGTTGGGCAGATACGCAGTATTTT
CSVGTGGWADTQYF
>TRBJ1-1|TRBD1|TRBV7-2|.
TGTGCCAGCAGCTCGGACAGGTTCACTGAAGCTTTCTTT
CASSSDRFTEAFF
>TRBJ2-7|TRBD1|TRBV20-1|.
TGCAGTGCTACCGGACAGGGGACATACAATGAGCAGTACTTC
CSATGQGTYNEQYF
>TRBJ2-5|.|TRBV24-1|.
TGTGCCACCAGTGATTTGCAAAGTGCAGGGGAGGGGGGAGAGACCCAGTACTTC
CATSDLQSAGEGGETQYF
>TRBJ2-7|.|TRBV12-1|.
.
CASSFLLWGTGSSYEQYF
>TRBJ2-1|TRBD1|TRBV4-1|.
TGCGCCAGCAGCCACCCGACAGGGTACCAAGAGACCCAGTTCTTC
CASSHPTGYQETQFF
>TRBJ1-6|.|TRBV20-1|.
TGCAGTGCTAGAGACCCGGGACGGAATAATTCACCCCTCCACTTT
CSARDPGRNNSPLHF
>TRBJ2-1|.|TRBV7-9|few
TGTGCCAGCAGCTCGGAGTACCGGGACCCACGCCACAATGAGCAGTTCTTC
CASSSEYRDPRHNEQFF
>TRBJ1-2|.|TRBV6-5|.
TGTGCCAGCAGTTCCGTTGGACGGCGGGCGGGCTATGGCTACACCTTC
CASSSVGRRAGYGYTF
>TRBJ2-7|TRBD1|TRBV12-3/TRBV12-4|.
TGTGCCAGCAGTTTAAGGAACAGGGGGAACTACGAGCAGTACTTC
CASSLRNRGNYEQYF
>TRBJ1-2|.|TRBV12-3/TRBV12-4|few
TGTGCCAGCAGTTTACAGGGCCGTGAAAGCTACACCTTC
CASSLQGRESYTF
>TRBJ2-6|.|TRBV27|.
TGTGCCAGCAGCCCCTCGGGGACCCTACGCTCTGGGGCCAACGTCCTGACTTTC
CASSPSGTLRSGANVLTF
>TRBJ2-7|TRBD1|TRBV29-1|few
TGCAGCGTTGAGGCAGGGGGCTTATACGAGCAGTACTTC
CSVEAGGLYEQYF